This entry lists 25 T cell receptor beta chains sequenced from one sample in a study of cytomegalovirus exposure and HLA in healthy donors (dated by TCRdb to about 2017). The library was generated by the immunoSEQ multiplex PCR assay. For the multiplex PCR, a mixture combining 60 forward primers for TCR Vbeta segments and 13 reverse primers for TCR Jbeta segments was used. Not all clones reach the TCRdb copy of this immuneACCESS table, which keeps in-frame sequences only. Checked studies attribute under half of the gap to unresolved V genes and leave the rest unexplained. The sample table holds around 120,000 clones, of which about 10% were seen once. Jointly, the top ten make up 2.5% to 3.5% of the sample. Sequencing was performed on PBMCs. The source of these receptors is a man aged 25 to 40 in good health and CMV-seronegative.

This clone was seen more than once but under ten times. The chain couples TRBV28 to TRBJ2-3, with 7 bases aligning to TRBD1. The V gene end was trimmed by 9 bases and the J gene end by 0 bases; junction bases not matched to a gene: 3. This CDR3 has 13 amino acids. CDR1 is MDHEN and CDR2 is SYDVKM in the germline V gene. This chain's CDR3 is CASRDSSTDTQYF. Here the CDR3 DNA reads TGTGCCAGTCGGGACAGTAGCACAGATACGCAGTATTTT.

V gene TRBV4-1 combines with J gene TRBJ1-1, with 7 nucleotides matching TRBD1. The CDR3 contains 15 residues. Trimming cost V 4 bases and J 5 bases; bases outside gene matches: 10. Germline CDR1 MGHRA, CDR2 YSYEKL. CDR3: CASSLLTGQVTEAFF. CDR3 bases: TGCGCCAGCAGCCTACTTACCGGACAGGTTACTGAAGCTTTCTTT.

This clone was picked up a small number of times. The gene calls are TRBV7-9 and TRBJ2-2; TRBD1 is a possible D gene (6 bases). Per germline, CDR1 SEHNR and CDR2 FQNEAQ (reference sequence). The V gene lost 5 bases and the J gene lost 3 bases, with 16 bases spanning the gap. The CDR3 spans 16 residues. The CDR3 region is CASSQQGWGDTGELFF. Here the CDR3 DNA reads TGTGCCAGCAGCCAACAGGGATGGGGTGACACCGGGGAGCTGTTTTTT.

In its sample, this clone was seen a few times. The chain recombines TRBV4-1 with TRBJ2-3, with 13 bases that match TRBD2. Trimming took 4 bases from V and 6 from J; bases not matched to a gene: 7. Germline lookup yields CDR1 MGHRA and CDR2 YSYEKL. The CDR3 is 16 residues long. CDR3 loop: CASSRGTSGTRDTQYF. CDR3 coding DNA: TGCGCCAGCAGCCGGGGGACTAGCGGGACCCGGGATACGCAGTATTTT.

V and J are TRBV5-1 and TRBJ2-7, with TRBD1 matching 7 bases. Losses at the gene ends were 3 bases for V and 2 bases for J; bases not matched to a gene: 11. CDR3 length: 16 residues. Per the germline V gene, CDR1 is SGHRS and CDR2 is YFSETQ. The CDR3 loop is CASSSAVTGKPYEQYF. DNA of the CDR3: TGCGCCAGCAGCTCGGCCGTGACAGGGAAACCCTACGAGCAGTACTTC.

On this clone itself: No conserved phenylalanine or tryptophan is present at the end of the CDR3, so a read error is the likely explanation. This rearrangement joins TRBV19 to TRBJ1-1; a possible D gene is TRBD1 (5 bases). Germline assignment: CDR1 LNHDA and CDR2 SQIVND (reference sequence). The length of the CDR3 is 14 residues. Between the trimmed V and J ends, which lost 1 base and 4 bases, there was a span of 10 bases. CDR3 sequence: CASSIGGGFTEAFV. DNA of the CDR3: TGTGCCAGTAGTATAGGGGGGGGATTCACTGAAGCTTTCGTT.

The rearrangement uses TRBV28 and TRBJ1-2; the D is unclear. This CDR3 is 13 amino acids long. Trimming stripped 7 bases from V and 6 bases from J, with 15 bases between. Germline V gives CDR1 MDHEN, CDR2 SYDVKM. CDR3 bases: TGTGCCAGCACCGCGGCGGGTTGGAATGGCTACACCTTC. This encodes CASTAAGWNGYTF.

The chain has TRBV19 and TRBJ2-2; 10 bases align to TRBD1. Germline assignment: CDR1 LNHDA and CDR2 SQIVND (reference sequence). This CDR3 has 14 residues. J lost 4 bases, V lost 9 bases, and 5 bases had no gene match. The chain's CDR3 is CASRTGGVTGELFF. CDR3 DNA: TGTGCCAGCCGGACAGGGGGGGTCACCGGGGAGCTGTTTTTT. The full variable domain, rest sourced from reference TRBV19 and TRBJ2-2, is DGGITQSPKYLFRKEGQNVTLSCEQNLNHDAMYWYRQDPGQGLRLIYYSQIVNDFQKGDIAEGYSVSREKKESFPLTVTSAQKNPTAFYLCASRTGGVTGELFFGEGSRLTVL.

The chain combines TRBV4-3 with TRBJ2-3; 10 positions agree with TRBD1. J lost 3 bases, V lost 1 base, and 19 bases had no gene match. Germline CDR1 LGHNA, CDR2 YSLEER. CDR3 length: 21 residues. The CDR3 DNA is TGCGCCAGCAGCCAAGTGACGGGGTGGGTGAAAGGGACAGGGGCTACAGATACGCAGTATTTT. This gives the protein CASSQVTGWVKGTGATDTQYF.

This chain links TRBV15 with TRBJ1-5, with 11 bases lining up with TRBD1. With 6 bases clipped from V and 0 bases from J, the junction kept 10 bases outside the gene matches. The CDR3 runs 18 residues. In germline, CDR1 is LNHNV, CDR2 YYDKDF (reference sequence). The CDR3 nucleotides are TGTGCCACCAGTGCGGGACAGGGGGACGTCTATAGCAATCAGCCCCAGCATTTT. It translates to CATSAGQGDVYSNQPQHF.

This clone was observed a few times. The V call is TRBV30, the J call TRBJ1-2; 8 bases fit TRBD1. The V gene end was trimmed by 2 bases and the J gene end by 7 bases; junction bases not matched to a gene: 9. This CDR3 region has 14 residues. CDR1 and CDR2 from the germline V gene are GTSNPN and SVGIG (reference sequence). CDR3 protein: CAWSLGQGRRGYTF. The CDR3 DNA reads TGTGCCTGGAGTTTAGGACAGGGTCGACGTGGCTACACCTTC.

The V gene is TRBV18, the J gene TRBJ2-7; the match to TRBD1 covers 8 bases. The germline V gene encodes CDR1 KGHSH and CDR2 LQKENI. CDR3 length equals 15 residues. Trimming removed 3 bases from V and 9 bases from J; junction bases left unmatched: 13. DNA for the CDR3: TGTGCCAGCTCACCCCCCGGGACAGGCCCCCTCGGGCAGTACTTC. Residues: CASSPPGTGPLGQYF.

The genes are TRBV9 and TRBJ2-7; 8 nucleotides line up with TRBD2. This CDR3 contains 15 residues. Germline V CDR1 and CDR2: SGDLS, YYNGEE. Trimming took 0 bases from V and 1 from J; bases not matched to a gene: 3. DNA of the CDR3: TGTGCCAGCAGCGTAGGGGCGGGAGGATCCTACGAGCAGTACTTC. This codes for CASSVGAGGSYEQYF.

Turning to this clone: An end of the junction differs from the germline gene, which may be a read error. The chain couples TRBV19 to TRBJ1-5, with D possibly being TRBD1 (6 bases). This CDR3 contains 14 residues. Germline V gene lookup returns CDR1 LNHDA and CDR2 SQIVND (reference sequence). Here the CDR3 DNA reads TGTGTCAGTAAATCTGGACAGCAAAATCAGCCCCAGCATTTT. Its translation: CVSKSGQQNQPQHF.

The gene calls are TRBV7-2 and TRBJ1-1; no clear D gene. Germline V gene lookup returns CDR1 SGHTA and CDR2 FQGNSA. This CDR3 contains 16 residues. V was shortened by 11 bases and J by 1 base, with 23 bases between the two germline ends. This chain's CDR3 is CALNTPGIRRNTEAFF. CDR3 nucleotide sequence: TGTGCCCTAAACACTCCGGGTATTCGCCGGAACACTGAAGCTTTCTTT.

V usage is TRBV30 and J usage is TRBJ1-2; 8 nucleotides agree with TRBD1. Trimming took 0 bases from V and 4 from J; bases not matched to a gene: 4. Per the germline V gene, CDR1 is GTSNPN and CDR2 is SVGIG (reference sequence). The CDR3 is made up of 14 amino acids. This chain's CDR3 is CAWSVPGGGYGYTF. In DNA, the CDR3 is TGTGCCTGGAGTGTACCAGGGGGCGGCTATGGCTACACCTTC.

This clone was observed a few times. The chain carries TRBV25-1 and TRBJ2-7; 10 bases fit TRBD2. Germline V gene sequence: CDR1 MGHDK, CDR2 SYGVNS. Trimming took 1 base from V and 6 from J; bases not matched to a gene: 12. This CDR3 has 17 amino acids. The CDR3 spells CASSELGARLAGVEQYF. The CDR3 DNA is TGTGCCAGCAGTGAATTGGGTGCGCGGCTAGCGGGAGTCGAGCAGTACTTC.

This clone came up a few times. V and J are TRBV7-2 and TRBJ2-1, with D possibly TRBD1 on 6 matching bases. The CDR3 is made up of 16 amino acids. Looked up from germline, CDR1 is SGHTA and CDR2 is FQGNSA. Trimming stripped 5 bases from V and 5 bases from J, with 19 bases between. The CDR3 DNA is TGTGCCAGCAGCCGCCAAGGTGGGGGCAGCCACAATGAGCAGTTCTTC. This codes for CASSRQGGGSHNEQFF.

A few counts support this clone. V and J are TRBV14 and TRBJ1-1; weak D call: TRBD1 (6 bases). Germline V gene lookup returns CDR1 SGHDN and CDR2 FVKESK. Trimming cost V 3 bases and J 4 bases, with 18 bases left between them. CDR3 length equals 16 residues. The CDR3 bases are TGTGCCAGCAGCCAGTTTAACAGGGTAACGTTCACTGAAGCTTTCTTT. The encoded protein is CASSQFNRVTFTEAFF.

J is TRBJ2-3 and V is TRBV7-9, with 8 bases matching TRBD1. Germline V gene lookup returns CDR1 SEHNR and CDR2 FQNEAQ (reference sequence). This CDR3 comprises 14 residues. The V and J ends lost 8 bases and 1 base, in that order; junction bases with no gene match: 5. The chain's CDR3 is CASYETGGTDTQYF. The CDR3 nucleotides are TGTGCCAGCTACGAGACAGGGGGCACAGATACGCAGTATTTT.

This rearrangement joins TRBV6-5 to TRBJ2-5; 12 bases are shared with TRBD2. This CDR3 is built from 16 residues. V trimming: 2 bases; J trimming: 4 bases; junction bases outside the gene matches: 5. In germline, CDR1 is MNHEY, CDR2 SVGAGI. Here the CDR3 DNA reads TGTGCCAGCAGTTACCGATCTAGCGGGAGGGGAGAGACCCAGTACTTC. Translated, it gives CASSYRSSGRGETQYF.

The rearrangement uses TRBV6-5 and TRBJ1-1; 10 positions agree with TRBD1. V shed 2 bases, J shed 7 bases, and the junction held 7 bases outside the gene matches. CDR1 and CDR2 (germline): MNHEY, SVGAGI. The CDR3 runs to 15 residues. CDR3 sequence (DNA): TGTGCCAGCAGTTACCAGACAGGGGGCGCGGATGAAGCTTTCTTT. Its translation: CASSYQTGGADEAFF.

This chain links TRBV7-9 with TRBJ2-7, with TRBD2 identical over 11 bases. The germline V gene encodes CDR1 SEHNR and CDR2 FQNEAQ (reference sequence). Germline trimming cut 3 bases from V and 3 bases from J; bases unmatched to any gene: 10. The CDR3 runs to 17 residues. In DNA form, the CDR3 reads TGTGCCAGCAGCTTGCCCTCCGGGACTAGCGGCTTCTACGAGCAGTACTTC. Translation: CASSLPSGTSGFYEQYF.

CDR3 DNA sequence: TGTGCCAGCAGTTTGGGACAGCCTAATGAAAAACTGTTTTTT. This codes for CASSLGQPNEKLFF. The chain couples TRBV28 to TRBJ1-4; TRBD1 matches at 7 bases. Trimming at V came to 3 bases and at J to 3 bases, leaving 1 base not matched to a gene. CDR1 is MDHEN, CDR2 SYDVKM, per germline. The CDR3 is made up of 14 amino acids.

The chain combines TRBV28 with TRBJ2-7; TRBD1 matches 9 bases. Germline trimming cut 4 bases from V and 5 bases from J; bases unmatched to any gene: 6. Germline CDR1 is MDHEN and CDR2 is SYDVKM. This CDR3 has 14 amino acids. The CDR3 DNA is TGTGCCAGCAGTTACGACAGGGGGGAAAACGAGCAGTACTTC. It specifies CASSYDRGENEQYF.